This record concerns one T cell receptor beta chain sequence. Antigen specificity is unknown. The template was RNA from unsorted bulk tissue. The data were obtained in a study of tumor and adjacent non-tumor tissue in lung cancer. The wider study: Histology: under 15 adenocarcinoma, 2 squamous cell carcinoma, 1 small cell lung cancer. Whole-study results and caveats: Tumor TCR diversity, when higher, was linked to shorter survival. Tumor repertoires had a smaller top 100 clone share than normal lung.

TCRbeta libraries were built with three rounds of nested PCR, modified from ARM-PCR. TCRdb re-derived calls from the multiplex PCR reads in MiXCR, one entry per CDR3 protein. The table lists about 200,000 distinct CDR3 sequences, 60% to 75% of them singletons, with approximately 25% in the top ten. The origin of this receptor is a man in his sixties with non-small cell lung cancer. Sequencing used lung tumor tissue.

This CDR3 is CSVTSGWPPGTQYF. CDR3 nucleotide sequence: TGCAGCGTCACTAGCGGGTGGCCCCCGGGGACCCAGTACTTC. This rearrangement joins TRBV29-1 to TRBJ2-5, with 9 bases fitting TRBD2. V shed 6 bases, J shed 7 bases, and the junction held 12 bases outside the gene matches. The length of the CDR3 is 14 residues. The germline CDR1 and CDR2 sequences are SQVTM and ANQGSEA.